This entry lists 23 T cell receptor beta chains sequenced from one sample in a study of blood T cell repertoires in COVID-19. Here immunoSEQ multiplex PCR was the method, and the copy in TCRdb shows in-frame clones only, minus some. The table shows some 100,000 clones, with approximately 86% occurring only once. Specimen: PBMCs or T cells enriched from blood (not recorded which). The receptors here all came from a woman aged 45 to 65 who had recovered from COVID-19.

At least ten counts were recorded for this clone. This chain uses TRBV6-5 with TRBJ1-1; D gene ambiguous. CDR1 and CDR2 from the germline V gene are MNHEY and SVGAGI. The CDR3 is made up of 14 amino acids. V dropped 8 bases and J dropped 4 bases, with 17 bases sitting between them. For the CDR3, the DNA is TGTGCCAGCCGCGGCCTCAGTTCTGGCACTGAAGCTTTCTTT. Amino acid sequence: CASRGLSSGTEAFF.

This chain links TRBV15 with TRBJ1-1, with no clear D. The CDR3 is made up of 13 amino acids. Trimming stripped 0 bases from V and 0 bases from J, with 2 bases between. The germline V gene encodes CDR1 LNHNV and CDR2 YYDKDF (reference sequence). The CDR3, as DNA: TGTGCCACCAGCAGAGATATGAACACTGAAGCTTTCTTT. Translating gives CATSRDMNTEAFF.

The V call is TRBV13, the J call TRBJ2-1; D might be TRBD2 (7 bases). The CDR3 is 21 amino acids. Deletions cut 5 bases from V and 3 bases from J, with 32 bases between. CDR1 PRHDT and CDR2 FYEKMQ come from the germline V gene (reference sequence). The CDR3 here is CASSPRRGLGGPRAVYNEQFF. Written as DNA, the CDR3 is TGTGCCAGCAGCCCCCGGCGTGGTCTCGGGGGGCCACGGGCTGTCTACAATGAGCAGTTCTTC.

J is TRBJ2-7 and V is TRBV5-4; 8 bases line up with TRBD1. This CDR3 spans 15 amino acids. V lost 0 bases and J lost 4; bases outside the gene matches: 6. Germline CDR1 is SGHNT and CDR2 is YYREEE (reference sequence). The CDR3 bases are TGTGCCAGCAGCTTGGGCGCAGGGGGCGGTTACGAGCAGTACTTC. Its protein product is CASSLGAGGGYEQYF.

The rearrangement uses TRBV4-2 and TRBJ2-7, with 7 positions matching TRBD2. This CDR3 region has 18 residues. The germline gives CDR1 LGHNA, CDR2 YNFKEQ. J lost 7 bases, V lost 0 bases, and 18 bases had no gene match. DNA for the CDR3: TGTGCCAGCAGCCAAGATGTTTTAGGACCCCAACGGGGGGAGGAGCAGTACTTC. Translating gives CASSQDVLGPQRGEEQYF.

The rearrangement joins TRBV30 to TRBJ1-2; weak D call: TRBD1 (6 bases). CDR1 and CDR2 from the germline V gene are GTSNPN and SVGIG (reference sequence). V lost 5 bases and J 8 bases, leaving 18 bases between the germline ends. This CDR3 comprises 13 residues. CDR3 sequence: CAWGSGATRGYTF. As DNA, the CDR3 is TGTGCCTGGGGCTCAGGGGCCACGAGGGGCTACACCTTC.

The chain is built from TRBV11-3 and TRBJ2-7; no firm D call. CDR3 size: 11 residues. CDR1 SGHNT and CDR2 YENEEA come from the germline V gene. Deletions cut 4 bases from V and 7 bases from J, with 8 bases between. This CDR3 reads CASSSGEEQYF. The DNA of the CDR3 is TGTGCCAGCAGCTCGGGTGAAGAGCAGTACTTC. Full variable domain (rest looked up from reference TRBV11-3 and TRBJ2-7): EAGVVQSPRYKIIEKKQPVAFWCNPISGHNTLYWYLQNLGQGPELLIRYENEEAVDDSQLPKDRFSAERLKGVDSTLKIQPAELGDSAVYLCASSSGEEQYFGPGTRLTVT.

This chain links TRBV18 with TRBJ2-4; TRBD1 matches at 7 bases. Germline assignment: CDR1 KGHSH and CDR2 LQKENI. The V segment lost 3 bases and the J segment 9 bases; nucleotides outside the gene matches: 11. This CDR3 comprises 15 residues. The DNA of the CDR3 is TGTGCCAGCTCACCTAATCGTGACAGGGTGGGCATTCAGTACTTC. It encodes CASSPNRDRVGIQYF.

The V gene is TRBV28, the J gene TRBJ1-4, with D possibly TRBD1 on 6 matching bases. The CDR3 contains 14 residues. The germline V gene encodes CDR1 MDHEN and CDR2 SYDVKM. The CDR3 spells CATRGAADREKLFF. The CDR3 bases are TGTGCGACCCGGGGGGCGGCCGACCGGGAAAAACTGTTTTTT.

This clone showed up just a few times. This sequence joins TRBV5-1 and TRBJ1-6, with D maybe TRBD1 (6 bases). Germline CDR1 is SGHRS and CDR2 is YFSETQ. The CDR3 spans 14 residues. Trimming left V 4 bases short and J 5 bases short, with 10 bases between. The chain's CDR3 is CASSQGRDNSPLHF. In DNA form, the CDR3 reads TGCGCCAGCAGCCAGGGGAGGGATAATTCACCCCTCCACTTT.

The genes are TRBV3-1 (or the pseudogene TRBV3-2) and TRBJ2-1, with D perhaps matching TRBD2 (5 bases). V gave up 0 bases and J gave up 9 bases, with 24 bases separating them. Germline V gene sequence: CDR1 LGHDT, CDR2 YNNKEL (reference sequence). The CDR3 sequence is 18 residues long. CDR3 bases: TGTGCCAGCAGCCAAGAGGGCCGAGCCTCAAGAGCCCGGGGTGAGCAGTTCTTC. It translates to CASSQEGRASRARGEQFF.

V and J are TRBV7-9 and TRBJ1-1; D is perhaps TRBD1 (6 bases). The CDR3 length is 15 residues. Trimming stripped 5 bases from V and 1 base from J, with 14 bases between. Germline V gene lookup returns CDR1 SEHNR and CDR2 FQNEAQ (reference sequence). In DNA form, the CDR3 reads TGTGCCAGCAGCCCTAAAACAGGGTGGAACACTGAAGCTTTCTTT. It specifies CASSPKTGWNTEAFF.

The V call is TRBV5-1, the J call TRBJ2-5; tentatively, D is TRBD2 (6 bases). The V gene's germline CDR1 is SGHRS and CDR2 YFSETQ. Trimming took off 4 bases at V and 9 bases at J, with 16 bases between the two ends. The CDR3 covers 13 residues. The CDR3 DNA reads as TGCGCCAGCAGCCCGGGACTGAGGGAGGCCCAGTACTTC. This encodes CASSPGLREAQYF.

The rearrangement links TRBV6-5 to TRBJ1-3; D not resolved. The CDR3 consists of 15 residues. From germline, CDR1 is MNHEY and CDR2 SVGAGI. V lost 7 bases to trimming and J lost 0 bases, with 13 bases between them. CDR3 sequence reads: CASMEGGSSGNTIYF. The CDR3 nucleotides read TGTGCCAGCATGGAGGGAGGGAGCTCTGGAAACACCATATATTTT.

V usage is TRBV21-1 and J usage is TRBJ2-1; the DNA was not used to check the table's D call, TRBD2. TRBV21-1 represents a pseudogene. CDR3 length: 15 amino acids. The DNA of the CDR3 is TGTGCCAGCAGCGATCGACTAACCAAGGAGAATGAGCAGTTCTTC. Protein sequence: CASSDRLTKENEQFF.

V gene TRBV30 combines with J gene TRBJ1-1, with D uncertain. V gave up 0 bases and J gave up 8 bases, with 13 bases separating them. The CDR3 is made up of 13 amino acids. Germline CDR1 and CDR2: GTSNPN and SVGIG (reference sequence). As DNA, the CDR3 is TGTGCCTGGAGTGTACGCGCAAATTCGGAAGCTTTCTTT. Its protein is CAWSVRANSEAFF.

The chain combines TRBV28 with TRBJ2-6; D is undetermined. V was cut by 2 bases and J by 3 bases, with 5 bases left in between. This CDR3 has 14 amino acids. Germline V CDR1 and CDR2: MDHEN, SYDVKM. The CDR3 bases are TGTGCCAGCAGTTTAGGCAATGGGGCCAACGTCCTGACTTTC. Amino acid sequence: CASSLGNGANVLTF. Based on the CDR3 plus reference TRBV28 and TRBJ2-6, the full variable domain is DVKVTQSSRYLVKRTGEKVFLECVQDMDHENMFWYRQDPGLGLRLIYFSYDVKMKEKGDIPEGYSVSREKKERFSLILESASTNQTSMYLCASSLGNGANVLTFGAGSRLTVL.

The V and J genes are TRBV12-2 and TRBJ1-5; whether TRBD1, the table's D call, matches the DNA was not checked. TRBV12-2 represents a pseudogene. The CDR3 has 18 amino acids. CDR3 nucleotide sequence: TGTGCAAGTCGCTTAGCCGGGACAGGGATGACTGCCAATCAGCCCCAGCATTTT. It encodes CASRLAGTGMTANQPQHF.

This CDR3 is CASSPNGMNTEAFF. Written as DNA, the CDR3 is TGTGCCAGCAGCCCCAACGGGATGAACACTGAAGCTTTCTTT. V is TRBV7-3 and J is TRBJ1-1; D call uncertain. CDR1 is SGHTA, CDR2 FQGTGA, per germline. The CDR3 covers 14 residues. Trimming removed 5 bases at V and 0 bases at J, with 10 bases between.

The chain uses TRBV10-3 and TRBJ2-3; no reliable D call. The CDR3 consists of 14 residues. Trimming removed 11 bases at V and 4 bases at J, with 19 bases between. Per the germline V gene, CDR1 is ENHRY and CDR2 is SYGVKD. For the CDR3, the DNA is TGTGCCGTAGCTAGGTCGGAAGGTTCAGATACGCAGTATTTT. Translating it yields CAVARSEGSDTQYF.

CDR3 residues: CASSSRETQYF. The DNA for the CDR3 is TGTGCCAGCAGTTCTCGAGAGACCCAGTACTTC. The rearrangement uses TRBV28 and TRBJ2-5; D remains unclear. Germline V gene data show CDR1 as MDHEN and CDR2 as SYDVKM. V lost 4 bases and J lost 4, with 4 bases in between. The CDR3 extends over 11 amino acids.

This sequence joins TRBV18 and TRBJ2-7; 7 bases are shared with TRBD2. J gave up 7 bases and V 4 bases, and 13 bases lay outside the gene matches. From germline, CDR1 is KGHSH and CDR2 LQKENI. CDR3 size: 15 residues. The CDR3 nucleotides are TGTGCCAGCTCACGCATCAGGGACTATAGTACGGAGCAGTACTTC. It codes for CASSRIRDYSTEQYF.

The CDR3 DNA sequence: TGTGCCAGCAGCCAAGTGGGAGTTAACTATGGCTACACCTTC. Amino acids: CASSQVGVNYGYTF. The chain recombines TRBV3-1 (or the pseudogene TRBV3-2) with TRBJ1-2; no clear D. Looked up from germline, CDR1 is LGHDT and CDR2 is YNNKEL (reference sequence). This CDR3 is 14 amino acids long. Trimming pared 1 base from V and 1 base from J, leaving 7 bases between.